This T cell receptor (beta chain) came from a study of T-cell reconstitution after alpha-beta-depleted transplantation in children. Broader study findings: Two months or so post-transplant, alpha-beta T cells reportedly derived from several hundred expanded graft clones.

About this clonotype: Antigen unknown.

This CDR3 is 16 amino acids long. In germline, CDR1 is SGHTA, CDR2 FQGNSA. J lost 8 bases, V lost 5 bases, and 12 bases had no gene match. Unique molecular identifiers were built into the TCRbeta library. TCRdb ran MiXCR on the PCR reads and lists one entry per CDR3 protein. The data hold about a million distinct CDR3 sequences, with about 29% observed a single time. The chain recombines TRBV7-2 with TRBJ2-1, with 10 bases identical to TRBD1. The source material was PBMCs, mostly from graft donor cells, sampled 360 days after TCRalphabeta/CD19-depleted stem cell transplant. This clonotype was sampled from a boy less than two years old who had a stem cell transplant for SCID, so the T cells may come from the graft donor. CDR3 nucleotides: TGTGCCAGCAGCCCCAGACAGGGGGCCCCTGGGGATGAGCAGTTCTTC. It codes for CASSPRQGAPGDEQFF.